This TCR beta chain was found in a study of T cell responses to AZD1222 COVID-19 vaccine (dated by TCRdb to 2020 to 2022). For the wider study: Because spike-specific TCR depth and breadth did not differ between the two schedules, AZD1222 recipients who got a second dose at roughly 4 weeks were pooled with those who got a second dose at roughly 12 weeks. TCR sequencing covered over 230 trial participants: 200 to 220 given two doses of AZD1222 and approximately 26 given two doses of MenACWY control vaccine. Trial participants were enrolled by age into subgroups of 18-55, 56-69 and 70-plus years, and around 150, 29 and 61 TCR-sequenced participants, respectively, were included in these subgroups. General conclusions and limits of the study: The 56-69-year group was small, and its depth increase did not reach significance, likely because of low power. No day 14 peak-response samples were available, so repertoires were characterized only after the peak T cell response. After two AZD1222 doses, spike-specific TCR breadth and depth were significantly higher than at day 0 and than in MenACWY recipients. The vaccine-associated CD4 TCRs covered the entire spike protein, and the dominant responses fell in regions 160-218 and 743-854. Participants were mostly white British and included more females than males, and it was suggested by the authors that clonal diversity may have been underestimated. Reportedly, close to half of the unique spike-specific TCRs recognized epitopes lying outside the regions that are mutated in the B.1.351 and B.1.1.7 variants. Conclusions about previously exposed vaccinees were limited because only a handful of AZD1222 recipients were SARS-CoV-2 seropositive at baseline.

The CDR3 regions of human TCRbeta chains were analyzed by immunosequencing. In the source study's methods: Repertoire TCRs were matched against a reference library of SARS-CoV-2-specific TCRs generated with the MIRA antigen-specificity platform. Breadth was defined as the fraction of unique TCRs that were SARS-CoV-2-associated, and depth was defined as the fraction of total T cells that were SARS-CoV-2-associated. Using the MIRA data, every spike-specific TCR was mapped to the spike region that the TCR reacted to and assigned to either a CD4 or a CD8 class. Log10-transformed breadth and depth values were compared by one-way ANOVA with Sidak's multiple comparisons tests. The table was pulled from immuneACCESS by TCRdb, which kept in-frame rearrangements only. Such tables lose some clones; where checked, under half of the loss comes from unresolved V genes, and the rest has no known cause. V and J calls and clone size are as listed in that table; D and trimming were resolved from the DNA. The sample profile shows more than 100,000 clones; around 82% of them were found once. The ten largest clones represent around 6.2% of the sample.

This specimen's time point label, per the study, means: baseline before first vaccination. Vaccinee samples were obtained from the UK trials COV001 and COV002, which included a single-blind randomized controlled phase 2/3 trial of AZD1222 (ChAdOx1 nCoV-19) in healthy adults. For TCRbeta chain sequencing, PBMC samples from trial participants were taken at day 0 and at day 28 after the second dose. According to the germline V gene, CDR1 reads SGHTA and CDR2 reads FQGTGA. V is reduced by 3 bases and J by 6 bases, leaving a spacing of 9 bases between them. Including cysteine and phenylalanine, the CDR3 has 13 amino acids. CDR3 DNA is the only sequence kept; it has 39 bases, read in frame from the first base. For this clone: This receptor's antigen is unknown. Per-base quality was not reported, and no clone a single base away is much larger than it.

Sample: peripheral blood, taken on day 0 of AZD1222 vaccination. Rearrangement joined TRBV7-3 to TRBJ1-5; TRBD1 is possibly the D segment (6 matching bases). The sequence came from an adult in good health. The CDR3 loop reads CASSFEGGQPQHF. The DNA sequence is given as TGTGCCAGCAGCTTTGAGGGGGGTCAGCCCCAGCATTTT.